These T cell receptor beta chains were read from a single sample in a study of OX40 agonist ivuxolimab in advanced cancers. The assay was immunoSEQ multiplex PCR, and TCRdb's table has in-frame clones only and misses some. The data hold about 67,000 clones, with over 65% observed a single time. This material consisted of CD4+ or CD8+ T cells sorted from blood, taken in a trial of the OX40 agonist ivuxolimab. The receptors were sampled from an adult with an advanced solid tumor such as melanoma, head and neck, liver or kidney cancer. CDR3s include the opening cysteine and the closing phenylalanine or tryptophan. D genes are given only for firm matches. Rows give clone size only sometimes, using once, few, many, or a class for an expanded clone.

CDR3aa,CDR3nt,d_gene,v_gene,j_gene,abundance
CAISEELSTPSDTQYF,TGTGCCATCAGTGAGGAATTGTCTACCCCATCAGATACGCAGTATTTT,-,TRBV10-3,TRBJ2-3,once
CASSPGGADTIYF,TGCGCCAGCAGCCCAGGGGGCGCAGACACCATATATTTT,TRBD1,TRBV5-1,TRBJ1-3,once
CASSPQDGANGYTF,TGTGCCAGCTCCCCACAGGATGGGGCTAATGGCTACACCTTC,-,TRBV18,TRBJ1-2,-
CASSEEEASYNEQFF,TGTGCCAGCAGTGAAGAGGAAGCCTCCTACAATGAGCAGTTCTTC,-,TRBV25-1,TRBJ2-1,-
CSAKLDTIYF,TGCAGTGCTAAGTTAGACACCATATATTTT,-,TRBV20-1,TRBJ1-3,few
CASSFRGRSTEAFF,TGCGCCAGCAGCTTCCGGGGTCGAAGCACTGAAGCTTTCTTT,-,TRBV5-1,TRBJ1-1,-
CAISESRSGIFAEAFF,TGTGCCATCAGTGAGTCAAGGTCAGGTATATTCGCTGAAGCTTTCTTT,-,TRBV10-3,TRBJ1-1,-
CASSQEVQSSGNTIYF,TGCGCCAGCAGCCAAGAAGTCCAGAGCTCTGGAAACACCATATATTTT,-,TRBV4-3,TRBJ1-3,-
CASSLGQGASYSPLHF,TGTGCCAGCAGCTTGGGACAGGGGGCCTCGTACTCACCCCTCCACTTT,TRBD1,TRBV13,TRBJ1-6,-
CASSLYRNGYTF,TGTGCCAGCAGCTTGTACAGGAATGGCTACACCTTC,-,TRBV5-6,TRBJ1-2,few
CASGRGIDQPQHF,TGTGCCAGCGGCAGGGGGATTGATCAGCCCCAGCATTTT,TRBD1,TRBV27,TRBJ1-5,-
CASSLRGGNDYGYTF,TGTGCCAGCAGCTTAAGGGGAGGGAACGACTATGGCTACACCTTC,-,TRBV7-3,TRBJ1-2,-
CASSIIQASNYGYTF,TGTGCCAGTAGTATAATCCAGGCGTCTAACTATGGCTACACCTTC,-,TRBV19,TRBJ1-2,-
CASSQDSAGRSYNEQFF,TGCGCCAGCAGCCAAGATTCAGCGGGCCGCTCCTACAATGAGCAGTTCTTC,-,TRBV4-3,TRBJ2-1,-
CASRGLDPAYEQYF,TGTGCCAGCAGGGGTTTGGACCCAGCCTACGAGCAGTACTTC,-,TRBV27,TRBJ2-7,-
CASGLGQRIYGYTF,TGTGCTAGTGGTTTGGGACAGAGAATTTATGGCTACACCTTC,-,TRBV12-5,TRBJ1-2,once
CASSGGTDNEGEKLFF,TGTGCCAGCAGCGGCGGGACAGACAATGAGGGCGAAAAACTGTTTTTT,TRBD1,TRBV5-4,TRBJ1-4,once
CASSLGQTQLEAFF,TGCGCCAGCAGCTTGGGGCAGACCCAACTTGAAGCTTTCTTT,-,TRBV5-1,TRBJ1-1,-
CASSLLGEFYGYTF,TGTGCCAGCAGCTTACTAGGGGAATTCTATGGCTACACCTTC,-,TRBV5-4,TRBJ1-2,-
CASSGDSNQPQHF,TGCGCCAGCAGTGGGGACAGCAATCAGCCCCAGCATTTT,-,TRBV10-2,TRBJ1-5,-
CASRISTGRDEQYF,TGTGCCAGCAGGATCTCAACGGGAAGGGACGAGCAGTACTTC,-,TRBV2,TRBJ2-7,-
CASSYDGNQPQHF,TGTGCCAGCAGTTACGACGGCAATCAGCCCCAGCATTTT,-,TRBV6-5,TRBJ1-5,-
CASSYAGMPQETQYF,TGTGCCAGCAGTTACGCGGGCATGCCTCAAGAGACCCAGTACTTC,-,TRBV6-5,TRBJ2-5,-
CASSLEVGRAQPQHF,TGTGCCAGCAGTTTAGAAGTGGGGAGGGCTCAGCCCCAGCATTTT,-,TRBV6-1,TRBJ1-5,many
CASTTEQRNTEAFF,TGCGCCAGCACAACAGAACAGCGGAACACTGAAGCTTTCTTT,-,TRBV10-2,TRBJ1-1,few
CASSLDGLATDTQYF,TGTGCCAGCAGCTTAGACGGACTAGCTACAGATACGCAGTATTTT,TRBD2,TRBV7-2,TRBJ2-3,few
CASSYSNEKLFF,TGTGCCAGCAGTTACAGTAATGAAAAACTGTTTTTT,-,TRBV6-5,TRBJ1-4,-
CASSFRANYGYTF,TGTGCCAGCAGCTTTCGGGCTAACTATGGCTACACCTTC,-,TRBV7-9,TRBJ1-2,-
CASSPGQGGYEQFF,TGTGCCAGCTCACCGGGACAGGGGGGTTATGAGCAGTTCTTC,TRBD1,TRBV18,TRBJ2-1,-
CASSLGDDYGYTF,TGTGCCAGCAGCCTGGGGGACGACTATGGCTACACCTTC,-,TRBV9,TRBJ1-2,-
CATSGSSSTLHF,TGTGCCACTTCGGGAAGCTCTTCGACCCTCCACTTT,-,TRBV6-1,TRBJ1-6,-
CASSLGGSQETQYF,TGTGCCAGCAGCTTAGGAGGCAGTCAAGAGACCCAGTACTTC,-,TRBV7-2,TRBJ2-5,few
CASSQDLWTANEKLFF,TGCGCCAGCAGCCAAGATTTGTGGACAGCTAATGAAAAACTGTTTTTT,-,TRBV4-3,TRBJ1-4,-
CASSRQGRGGDTQYF,TGCGCCAGCAGCCGACAGGGACGGGGGGGAGATACGCAGTATTTT,-,TRBV4-1,TRBJ2-3,few
CASSPSMGNYGYTF,TGTGCCAGCTCACCCTCTATGGGGAACTATGGCTACACCTTC,-,TRBV18,TRBJ1-2,-
CATRREVETQYF,TGTGCCACCCGTCGGGAGGTAGAGACCCAGTACTTC,TRBD2,TRBV2,TRBJ2-5,-
CASSQSFMNRVLGEQYF,TGCGCCAGCAGCCAGTCTTTTATGAACAGGGTCCTCGGGGAGCAGTACTTC,-,TRBV4-1,TRBJ2-7,-
CASSPTDSGANVLTF,TGCGCCAGCAGCCCGACAGACTCTGGGGCCAACGTCCTGACTTTC,-,TRBV5-1,TRBJ2-6,-
CASSQNFAAGEDYGYTF,TGTGCCAGTAGTCAAAACTTTGCGGCAGGGGAAGACTATGGCTACACCTTC,-,TRBV19,TRBJ1-2,-
CASSFRYLRRSNYGYTF,TGTGCCAGCAGCTTTCGGTATTTGCGACGGTCTAACTATGGCTACACCTTC,-,TRBV5-6,TRBJ1-2,few
CATRRGTDYGYTF,TGTGCCACCCGTCGGGGTACCGACTATGGCTACACCTTC,-,TRBV19,TRBJ1-2,-
CASSATPQAYGYTF,TGTGCCAGCAGCGCGACACCTCAGGCTTATGGCTACACCTTC,-,TRBV9,TRBJ1-2,-
CASSLSSGTNEQFF,TGCGCCAGCAGCTTGTCATCCGGGACCAATGAGCAGTTCTTC,-,TRBV5-1,TRBJ2-1,-
CASSATGRNTEAFF,TGTGCCAGCAGTGCGACAGGCCGGAACACTGAAGCTTTCTTT,-,TRBV2,TRBJ1-1,-
CASSQPGQQRLAKNIQYF,TGCGCCAGCAGCCAGCCGGGACAGCAACGTTTAGCCAAAAACATTCAGTACTTC,TRBD1,TRBV4-1,TRBJ2-4,once
CASSRTGDNEKLFF,TGCGCCAGCAGCAGGACAGGGGATAATGAAAAACTGTTTTTT,TRBD1,TRBV5-1,TRBJ1-4,-
CASSLRAGNIQYF,TGCGCCAGCAGCCTTCGGGCGGGGAACATTCAGTACTTC,-,TRBV4-1,TRBJ2-4,-
CASSLGEGTEAFF,TGTGCCAGCAGCTTGGGGGAGGGTACTGAAGCTTTCTTT,-,TRBV11-3,TRBJ1-1,-
CSAVDTLVTEAFF,TGCAGCGCCGTCGACACCCTCGTCACTGAAGCTTTCTTT,-,TRBV29-1,TRBJ1-1,few
CATSRDFDTGELFF,TGTGCCACCTCACGGGACTTCGACACCGGGGAGCTGTTTTTT,-,TRBV19,TRBJ2-2,-
CASSFSGPTNYGYTF,TGTGCCAGCAGTTTCTCGGGGCCCACTAACTATGGCTACACCTTC,-,TRBV6-6,TRBJ1-2,-
CASSPKGQQNYEQYF,TGTGCCAGCAGCCCAAAAGGACAGCAGAACTACGAGCAGTACTTC,-,TRBV11-2,TRBJ2-7,-
CASSPPSTGAYGYTF,TGTGCCAGCAGCCCCCCCTCGACAGGGGCCTATGGCTACACCTTC,TRBD1,TRBV28,TRBJ1-2,-
CASSPSARRGLYTEAFF,TGTGCCAGTAGTCCGTCGGCCAGGCGGGGGCTATACACTGAAGCTTTCTTT,-,TRBV19,TRBJ1-1,-
CASLTIRGMNTEAFF,TGTGCCAGCCTTACCATCAGGGGAATGAACACTGAAGCTTTCTTT,-,TRBV6-6,TRBJ1-1,-
CASSLYGEYNEQFF,TGTGCCAGCAGCTTGTACGGGGAGTACAATGAGCAGTTCTTC,-,TRBV5-8,TRBJ2-1,-
CASSSLAGGHEAQYF,TGTGCCAGCAGCTCCTTAGCGGGGGGGCATGAGGCCCAGTACTTC,TRBD2,TRBV5-6,TRBJ2-5,-
CASSSGTVYNEQFF,TGTGCCAGCAGTTCCGGGACAGTTTACAATGAGCAGTTCTTC,TRBD1,TRBV6-5,TRBJ2-1,-
CASSLVEGLETQYF,TGCGCCAGCAGCTTGGTAGAGGGGCTCGAGACCCAGTACTTC,-,TRBV5-1,TRBJ2-5,-